This T cell receptor (beta chain) appears in the sequencing data of a study of cytomegalovirus exposure and HLA in healthy donors. Germline CDR1 and CDR2: MDHEN and SYDVKM. Trimming removed 6 bases from V and 3 bases from J; junction bases left unmatched: 2. The CDR3 is 12 residues long. This clone was detected once. Its target is not known. Study-wide results and caveats: In a later analysis, HLA-associated beta chains showed higher expansion and lower generation probabilities than comparable chains.

Both 60 Vbeta primers and 13 Jbeta primers went into the PCR. Measured with immunoSEQ multiplex PCR; TCRdb has only the in-frame clones, and not every one. The sample includes fewer than 130,000 clones, less than 85% of them seen just once. The specimen was PBMCs. The clonotype comes from a man under 40 in good health and CMV-seropositive. This rearrangement joins TRBV28 to TRBJ2-7; TRBD2 agrees at 7 bases. The CDR3 DNA reads as TGTGCCAGCAGCGGGGGGATCTACGAGCAGTACTTC. Its translation is CASSGGIYEQYF.